This TCR beta chain was captured in a study of T-cell memory formation after mild COVID-19. V shed 4 bases and J 2 bases; nucleotides not matched to a gene: 12. CDR1 is SGHVS, CDR2 FNYEAQ, per germline. The CDR3 spans 18 residues. This clonotype was observed a handful of times. Its antigen is not identified. Study-level results: Some clones that responded turned up in pre-infection memory, which suggests that cross-reactive memory joined in. CD4+ contracting clones were found mainly in CM and EM, and CD8+ ones in EMRA.

5'RACE, which relied on constant-segment primers, yielded TCR alpha and TCR beta cDNA libraries carrying sample barcodes and UMIs. TCRdb ran MiXCR on the 5' RACE reads and lists one entry per CDR3 protein. The sample has about 350,000 distinct CDR3 sequences, 25% to 30% seen once; the top ten hold roughly 14%. The sample comprised PBMCs or a T cell subset sorted from them (not recorded which). The J gene is TRBJ2-7, the V gene TRBV7-6; TRBD2 aligns across 12 bases. The TCR sequence derives from an adult woman who had mild COVID-19 (a few samples of this study predate the infection). Cell type and time point are not known. The CDR3: CASSYLAGGPSKAYEQYF. CDR3 DNA: TGTGCCAGCAGCTATCTAGCGGGGGGGCCTAGTAAGGCCTACGAGCAGTACTTC.